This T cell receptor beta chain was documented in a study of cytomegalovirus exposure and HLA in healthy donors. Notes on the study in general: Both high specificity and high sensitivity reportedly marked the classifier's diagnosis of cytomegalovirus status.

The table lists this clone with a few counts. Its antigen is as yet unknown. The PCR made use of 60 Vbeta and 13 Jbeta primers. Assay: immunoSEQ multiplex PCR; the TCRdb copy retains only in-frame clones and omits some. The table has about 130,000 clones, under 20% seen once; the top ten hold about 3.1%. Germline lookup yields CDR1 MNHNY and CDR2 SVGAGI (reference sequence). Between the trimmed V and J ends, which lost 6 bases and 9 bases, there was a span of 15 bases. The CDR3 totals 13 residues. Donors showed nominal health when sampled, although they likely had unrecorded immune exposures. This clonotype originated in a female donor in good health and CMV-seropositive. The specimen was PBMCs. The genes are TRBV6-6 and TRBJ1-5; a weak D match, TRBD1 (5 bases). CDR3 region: CASSPTGDWPQHF. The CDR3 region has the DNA TGTGCCAGCAGCCCTACAGGTGACTGGCCCCAGCATTTT.